This T cell receptor (beta chain) came from a study of blood T cell repertoires in COVID-19. TCRdb keeps only in-frame clones here, not all; method: immunoSEQ multiplex PCR. The table has roughly 400,000 clones, approximately 89% seen once. The participants were between roughly 18 and 90 years old and came from some 25 US areas. Within 2 weeks of study entry, exposed participants had contacted a PCR-confirmed or clinician-diagnosed COVID-19 case. V gave up 8 bases and J gave up 3 bases; unmatched junction bases: 5. In germline, CDR1 is KGHSH, CDR2 LQKENI. This CDR3 comprises 13 residues. The V call is TRBV18, the J call TRBJ1-1; TRBD1 matches 8 bases. The TCR was taken from a middle-aged woman who had been exposed to COVID-19. The specimen sequenced was PBMCs or T cells enriched from blood (not recorded which). CDR3 in amino acids: CASTRGRDTEAFF. CDR3 bases: TGTGCCAGCACCAGGGGGCGCGACACTGAAGCTTTCTTT. Full variable domain (outside the CDR3, taken from reference TRBV18 and TRBJ1-1): NAGVMQNPRHLVRRRGQEARLRCSPMKGHSHVYWYRQLPEEGLKFMVYLQKENIIDESGMPKERFSAEFPKEGPSILRIQQVVRGDSAAYFCASTRGRDTEAFFGQGTRLTVV.